A selection of T cell receptor beta chains follows, all from one sample in a study of yellow fever vaccine responses in identical twins. TCRdb itself ran the RT-PCR reads through MiXCR, one entry per CDR3 protein. This table has thousands of distinct CDR3 sequences, roughly 88% appearing once. Here the sequenced sample was T cells from blood (PBMCs), unsorted or a sorted subset (not recorded which), taken before or after yellow fever vaccination (not recorded which). The origin of the receptors is a woman younger than 30 who received the yellow fever vaccine. Both conserved end residues are part of each CDR3. D genes are given only for firm matches. Clone size is stated in some rows and not others, as once, few, many or a class when expanded.

J: TRBJ1-6; size: NA; D: NA; V: TRBV7-4; DNA: TGTGCCAGCAGCTTAGGTCGTGATCTTTCACCCCTCCACTTT; CDR3: CASSLGRDLSPLHF
J: TRBJ2-7; size: NA; D: TRBD2; V: TRBV4-3; DNA: TGCGCCAGCAGCCAAGGGACTAGCGCTGTCTACGAGCAGTACTTC; CDR3: CASSQGTSAVYEQYF
J: TRBJ2-5; size: NA; D: NA; V: TRBV29-1; DNA: TGCAGCGTCTCAACAGGGAGGAAGCAGACCCAGTACTTC; CDR3: CSVSTGRKQTQYF
J: TRBJ2-1; size: NA; D: TRBD1; V: TRBV30; DNA: TGTGCCTGGAGTTATAGGACAGGGGGCTCCTACAATGAGCAGTTCTTC; CDR3: CAWSYRTGGSYNEQFF
J: TRBJ1-6; size: NA; D: NA; V: TRBV7-9; DNA: TGTGCCAGCAGCTTAGAGGACAGCCGTTCACCCCTCCACTTT; CDR3: CASSLEDSRSPLHF
J: TRBJ2-7; size: NA; D: NA; V: TRBV19; DNA: TGTGCCAGTAGGAGCACCCGAGAGATGGACTACGAGCAGTACTTC; CDR3: CASRSTREMDYEQYF
J: TRBJ2-1; size: NA; D: NA; V: TRBV27; DNA: TGTGCCAGCAGTTTAGCGGGGGCAGGTGAGCAGTTCTTC; CDR3: CASSLAGAGEQFF
J: TRBJ2-1; size: NA; D: TRBD1; V: TRBV27; DNA: TGTGCCAGCAGTCCCAAAAAGGGACAGGCACAGCACAATGAGCAGTTCTTC; CDR3: CASSPKKGQAQHNEQFF
J: TRBJ2-2; size: NA; D: NA; V: TRBV28; DNA: TGTGCCAGCAGAGCCGGGGGTCTAGGGACCGGGGAGCTGTTTTTT; CDR3: CASRAGGLGTGELFF
J: TRBJ2-1; size: NA; D: TRBD2; V: TRBV12-3/TRBV12-4; DNA: TGTGCCAGCTCGACTTTACTAGCGGGAGTAAATGAGCAGTTCTTC; CDR3: CASSTLLAGVNEQFF
J: TRBJ2-2; size: NA; D: NA; V: TRBV30; DNA: TGTGCCTGGATGGCGAAGGGGAAGGGGCACACCGGGGAGCTGTTTTTT; CDR3: CAWMAKGKGHTGELFF
J: TRBJ2-1; size: NA; D: TRBD1; V: TRBV24-1; DNA: TGTGCCACCAGAGACAGGGCCGCCACCTACAATGAGCAGTTCTTC; CDR3: CATRDRAATYNEQFF
J: TRBJ2-7; size: NA; D: NA; V: TRBV5-1; DNA: TGCGCCAGCAGCTTGGGGACGGGGGTAAGCTCCTACGAGCAGTACTTC; CDR3: CASSLGTGVSSYEQYF
J: TRBJ2-7; size: NA; D: NA; V: TRBV20-1; DNA: TGCAGTGCTATCACTGACAACTCCTACGAGCAGTACTTC; CDR3: CSAITDNSYEQYF
J: TRBJ1-1; size: NA; D: NA; V: TRBV20-1; DNA: TGCAGTGCTTCACCGCTCGTGAACACTGAAGCTTTCTTT; CDR3: CSASPLVNTEAFF
J: TRBJ1-3; size: NA; D: NA; V: TRBV6-1; DNA: TGTGCCAGCAGCCTCGGACAGTACTCTGGAAACACCATATATTTT; CDR3: CASSLGQYSGNTIYF
J: TRBJ1-1; size: NA; D: NA; V: TRBV12-3/TRBV12-4; DNA: TGTGCCAGCAGTTTAGACGGGGGGAGTACTGAAGCTTTCTTT; CDR3: CASSLDGGSTEAFF
J: TRBJ2-3; size: NA; D: NA; V: TRBV4-1; DNA: TGCGCCACCTCGATTGGCAGCGGAACAGATACGCAGTATTTT; CDR3: CATSIGSGTDTQYF
J: TRBJ1-3; size: few; D: NA; V: TRBV5-4; DNA: TGTGCCAGCAGCTTGACCGGGGACCCTGGAAACACCATATATTTT; CDR3: CASSLTGDPGNTIYF
J: TRBJ2-1; size: NA; D: NA; V: TRBV20-1; DNA: TGCAGTGCTGCAGGGTACAATGAGCAGTTCTTC; CDR3: CSAAGYNEQFF
J: TRBJ1-6; size: NA; D: TRBD1; V: TRBV6-1; DNA: TGTGCCAGCAAGGGGACAGAAATGTTACCCCTCCACTTT; CDR3: CASKGTEMLPLHF
J: TRBJ1-5; size: NA; D: TRBD1; V: TRBV20-1; DNA: TGCAGTGCTAGGGGGGACAGCCGTAATCAGCCCCAGCATTTT; CDR3: CSARGDSRNQPQHF
J: TRBJ2-3; size: NA; D: TRBD1; V: TRBV4-2; DNA: TGTGCCAGCAGCCAAGCGACCCAGGGGGCTCGGACAGATACGCAGTATTTT; CDR3: CASSQATQGARTDTQYF
J: TRBJ2-7; size: NA; D: TRBD2; V: TRBV25-1; DNA: TGTGCCAGCAGTACCGCGGATGCGGGGGGCTCGCAGTACTTC; CDR3: CASSTADAGGSQYF
J: TRBJ2-1; size: NA; D: NA; V: TRBV7-6; DNA: TGTGCCAGCAGCCATCCTGCGGGAGAGCAGTTCTTC; CDR3: CASSHPAGEQFF
J: TRBJ2-5; size: NA; D: NA; V: TRBV4-1; DNA: TGCGCCAGCAGCCAAGATCCCAGACGCCCAGAGGCTTGGGAGACCCAGTACTTC; CDR3: CASSQDPRRPEAWETQYF